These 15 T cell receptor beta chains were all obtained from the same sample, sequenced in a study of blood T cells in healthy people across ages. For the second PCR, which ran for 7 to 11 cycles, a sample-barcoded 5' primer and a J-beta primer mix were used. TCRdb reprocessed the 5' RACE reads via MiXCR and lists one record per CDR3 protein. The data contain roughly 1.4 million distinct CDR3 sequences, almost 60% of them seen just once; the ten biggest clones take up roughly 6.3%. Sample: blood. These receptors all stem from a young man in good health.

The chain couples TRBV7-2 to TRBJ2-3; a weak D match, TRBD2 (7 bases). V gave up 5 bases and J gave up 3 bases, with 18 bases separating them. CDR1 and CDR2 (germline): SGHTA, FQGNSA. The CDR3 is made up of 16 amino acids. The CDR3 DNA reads TGTGCCAGCAGCCCAGTTGGGGGGGCCAGGACAGATACGCAGTATTTT. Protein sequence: CASSPVGGARTDTQYF.

CDR3 sequence: CASSLWALRGEQYF. The CDR3, as DNA: TGTGCCAGCAGTTTGTGGGCCCTCAGGGGCGAGCAGTACTTC. The chain combines TRBV12-3 or TRBV12-4 with TRBJ2-5; possible D gene TRBD1, 6 bases. The J call is doubtful: the DNA matches TRBJ2-7 better. The CDR3 contains 14 residues.

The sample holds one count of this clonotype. The CDR3 protein is CASSQAYPLNTEAFF. The CDR3 nucleotides are TGTGCCAGCAGCCAAGCGTACCCCCTGAACACTGAAGCTTTCTTT. The rearrangement uses TRBV4-2 and TRBJ1-1; no clear D. Germline V gene data show CDR1 as LGHNA and CDR2 as YNFKEQ. The CDR3 has 15 residues. Between the trimmed V and J ends, which lost 1 base and 0 bases, there was a span of 9 bases.

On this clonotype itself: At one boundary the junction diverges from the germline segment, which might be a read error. The CDR3: CAVSEKDRTEAFF. In DNA, the CDR3 is TGTGCCGTCAGTGAGAAGGACAGAACTGAAGCTTTCTTT. This rearrangement joins TRBV10-3 to TRBJ1-1, with D possibly being TRBD1 (6 bases). CDR1 and CDR2 from the germline V gene are ENHRY and SYGVKD. The CDR3 has 13 residues.

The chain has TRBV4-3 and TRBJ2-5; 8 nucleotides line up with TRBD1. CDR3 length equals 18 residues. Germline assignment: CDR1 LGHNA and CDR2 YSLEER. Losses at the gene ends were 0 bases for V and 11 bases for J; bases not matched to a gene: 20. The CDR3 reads CASSQDGLADRAYNEQYF. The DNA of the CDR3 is TGCGCCAGCAGCCAAGATGGCCTGGCGGACAGGGCTTACAATGAGCAGTACTTC.

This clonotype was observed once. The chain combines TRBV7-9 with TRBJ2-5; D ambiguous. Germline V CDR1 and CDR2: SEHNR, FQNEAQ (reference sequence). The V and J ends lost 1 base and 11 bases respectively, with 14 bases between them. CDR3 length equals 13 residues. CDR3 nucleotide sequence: TGTGCCAGCAGCTTAGAAGGGTACAATGAGCAGTACTTC. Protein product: CASSLEGYNEQYF.

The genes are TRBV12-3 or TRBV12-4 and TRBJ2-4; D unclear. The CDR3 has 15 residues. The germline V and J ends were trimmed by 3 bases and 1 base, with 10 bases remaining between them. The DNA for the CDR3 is TGTGCCAGCAGTTTGGCCATGATCGCCAAAAACATTCAGTACTTC. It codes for CASSLAMIAKNIQYF.

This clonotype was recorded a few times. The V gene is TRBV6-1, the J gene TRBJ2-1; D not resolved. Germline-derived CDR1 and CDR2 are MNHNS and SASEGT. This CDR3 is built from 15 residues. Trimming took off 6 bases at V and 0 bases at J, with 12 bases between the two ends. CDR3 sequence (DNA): TGTGCCAGCAGGTTCGGGTGGAGCTCCTACAATGAGCAGTTCTTC. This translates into CASRFGWSSYNEQFF.

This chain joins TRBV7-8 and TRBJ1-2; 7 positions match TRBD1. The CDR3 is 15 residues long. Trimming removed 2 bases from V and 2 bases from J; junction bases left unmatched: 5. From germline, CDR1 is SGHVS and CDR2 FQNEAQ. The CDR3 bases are TGTGCCAGCAGCTTAAGCCTGGGACAGAACTATGGCTACACCTTC. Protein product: CASSLSLGQNYGYTF. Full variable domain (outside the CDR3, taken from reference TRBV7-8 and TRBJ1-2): GAGVSQSPRYKVAKRGQDVALRCDPISGHVSLFWYQQALGQGPEFLTYFQNEAQLDKSGLPSDRFFAERPEGSVSTLKIQRTQQEDSAVYLCASSLSLGQNYGYTFGSGTRLTVV.

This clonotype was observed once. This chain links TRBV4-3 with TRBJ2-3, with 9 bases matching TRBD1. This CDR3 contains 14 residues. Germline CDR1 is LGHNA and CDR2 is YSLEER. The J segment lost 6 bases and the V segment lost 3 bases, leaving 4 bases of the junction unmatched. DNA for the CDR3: TGCGCCAGCAGCCAGGACAGGGGTCAGGATACGCAGTATTTT. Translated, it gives CASSQDRGQDTQYF.

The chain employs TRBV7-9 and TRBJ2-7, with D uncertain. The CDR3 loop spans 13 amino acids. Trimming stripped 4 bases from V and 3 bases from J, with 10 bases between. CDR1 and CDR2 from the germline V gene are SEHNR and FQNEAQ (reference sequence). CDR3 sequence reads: CASSSSTDYEQYF. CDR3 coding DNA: TGTGCCAGCAGCTCCTCGACCGACTACGAGCAGTACTTC.

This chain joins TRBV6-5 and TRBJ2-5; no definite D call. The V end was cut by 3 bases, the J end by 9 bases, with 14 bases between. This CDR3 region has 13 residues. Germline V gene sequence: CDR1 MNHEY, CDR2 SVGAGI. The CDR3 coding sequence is TGTGCCAGCAGTTATTCCTCCCACGAGCCCCAGTACTTC. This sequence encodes CASSYSSHEPQYF.

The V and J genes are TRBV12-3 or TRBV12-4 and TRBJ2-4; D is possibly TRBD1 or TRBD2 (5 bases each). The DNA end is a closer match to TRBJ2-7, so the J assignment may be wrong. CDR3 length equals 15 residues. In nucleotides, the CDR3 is TGTGCCAGCAGCAAAGGGACGCTAACGAACTACGAGCAGTACTTC. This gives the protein CASSKGTLTNYEQYF.

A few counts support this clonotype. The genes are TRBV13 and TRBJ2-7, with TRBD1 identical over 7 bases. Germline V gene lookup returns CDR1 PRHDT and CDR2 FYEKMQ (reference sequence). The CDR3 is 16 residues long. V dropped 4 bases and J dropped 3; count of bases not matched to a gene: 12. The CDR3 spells CASSSAATGFGYEQYF. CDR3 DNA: TGTGCCAGCAGCTCCGCCGCGACAGGGTTTGGCTACGAGCAGTACTTC.

The CDR3 region is CASSLSGHDTEAFF. The CDR3 coding sequence is TGTGCCAGCAGTTTATCGGGGCACGACACTGAAGCTTTCTTT. This sequence joins TRBV27 and TRBJ1-1; maybe TRBD1 (5 bases). Germline CDR1 reads MNHEY; CDR2 reads SMNVEV (reference sequence). The CDR3 extends over 14 amino acids. Trimming took 0 bases from V and 3 from J, leaving 8 bases between them.